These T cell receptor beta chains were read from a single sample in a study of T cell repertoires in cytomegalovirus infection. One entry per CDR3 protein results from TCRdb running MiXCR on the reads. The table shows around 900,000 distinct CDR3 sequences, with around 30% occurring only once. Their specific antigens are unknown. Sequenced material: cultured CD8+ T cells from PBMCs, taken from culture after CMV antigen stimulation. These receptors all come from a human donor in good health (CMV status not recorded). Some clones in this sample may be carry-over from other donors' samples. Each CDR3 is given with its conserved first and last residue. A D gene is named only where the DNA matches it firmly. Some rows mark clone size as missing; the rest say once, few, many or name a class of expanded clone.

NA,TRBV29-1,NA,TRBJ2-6,TGCAGCGTTGTGGCCAGGCAGAGCTCTGGGGCCAACGTCCTGACTTTC,CSVVARQSSGANVLTF
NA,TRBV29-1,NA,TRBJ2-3,TGCAGCTTCGTCGCCCTTAGCACAGATACGCAGTATTTT,CSFVALSTDTQYF
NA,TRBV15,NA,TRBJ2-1,TGTGCCACCAGCAGAGATCTTAGGACAAGGACCGAAAATGATGAGCAGTTCTTC,CATSRDLRTRTENDEQFF
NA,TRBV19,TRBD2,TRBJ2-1,TGTGCCACCAAGGCCCTAGCGGACTACAATGAGCAGTTCTTC,CATKALADYNEQFF
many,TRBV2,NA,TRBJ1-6,TGTGCCAGCAGCCCCGGAGGCACATATAATTCACCCCTCCACTTT,CASSPGGTYNSPLHF
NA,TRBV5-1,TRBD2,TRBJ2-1,TGCGCCAGCAGCCCGCGGGGGGGCGAATACAATGAGCAGTTCTTC,CASSPRGGEYNEQFF
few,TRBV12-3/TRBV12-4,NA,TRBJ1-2,TGTGCCAGCAGTCGACCCGCAGGGGACTATGGCTACACCTTC,CASSRPAGDYGYTF
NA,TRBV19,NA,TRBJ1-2,TGTGCCAGTAGTATAGCCCCTCGGATGGGCTACACCTTC,CASSIAPRMGYTF
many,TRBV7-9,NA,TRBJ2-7,TGTGCCAGCAGCTCTCCGACAATCTACGAGCAGTACTTC,CASSSPTIYEQYF
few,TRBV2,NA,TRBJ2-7,TGTGCCAGCACCCCTAAGGATATTAGTTACGCCTACGAGCAGTACTTC,CASTPKDISYAYEQYF
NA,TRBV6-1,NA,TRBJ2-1,TGTGCCAGCAGTGAAGCGCTGGCCTGGAGCTCCTACAATGAGCAGTTCTTC,CASSEALAWSSYNEQFF
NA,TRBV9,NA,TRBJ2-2,TGTGCCAGTCGGATCGGACTCAACACCGGGGAGCTGTTTTTT,CASRIGLNTGELFF
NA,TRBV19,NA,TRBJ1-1,TGTGCCAGTAGCCAGGGACCCACTGAAGCTTTCTTT,CASSQGPTEAFF
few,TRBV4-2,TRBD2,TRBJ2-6,TGTGCCAGCAGCCAAGATAATAGCGGGGGGATTTTCACCTCTGGGGCCAACGTCCTGACTTTC,CASSQDNSGGIFTSGANVLTF
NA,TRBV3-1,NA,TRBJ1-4,TGTGCCAGCAGCCAAGTCCCACAGGGATTTAATGAAAAACTGTTTTTT,CASSQVPQGFNEKLFF
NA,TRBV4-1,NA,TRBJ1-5,TGCGCCAGCAGCCAAGAGGCGACACCTTCGGCAGCGCTGCCCCAGCATTTT,CASSQEATPSAALPQHF
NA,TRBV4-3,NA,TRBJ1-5,TGCGCCAGCAGCCAAGATCGGAGGGCCAATCAGCCCCAGCATTTT,CASSQDRRANQPQHF
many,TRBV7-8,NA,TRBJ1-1,TGTGCCAGCAGCTTAGATGTGGGGGGATACACTGAAGCTTTCTTT,CASSLDVGGYTEAFF
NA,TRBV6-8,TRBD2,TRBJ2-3,TGTGCCAGCAGTTACTCGATTGCGGGGGGCCCGGAAGGAGATACGCAGTATTTT,CASSYSIAGGPEGDTQYF
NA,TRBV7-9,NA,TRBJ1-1,TGTGCCAGCAGAAGTTCGTTGAACACTGAAGCTTTCTTT,CASRSSLNTEAFF
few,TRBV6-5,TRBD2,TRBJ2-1,TGTGCCAGCAGTTACGGGGGGTGGGTAGCGGGGTACAATGAGCAGTTCTTC,CASSYGGWVAGYNEQFF
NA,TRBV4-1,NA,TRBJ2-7,TGCGCCAGCAGCCAAGGGGGACTTAACTACGAGCAGTACTTC,CASSQGGLNYEQYF
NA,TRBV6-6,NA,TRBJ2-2,TGTGCCAGCAGAAACGGGGTTACCGGGGAGCTGTTTTTT,CASRNGVTGELFF
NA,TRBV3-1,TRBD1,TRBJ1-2,TGTGCCAGCAGCCAAGATGATGGCACCTCTTCGGACAGGGTTGGCTACACCTTC,CASSQDDGTSSDRVGYTF
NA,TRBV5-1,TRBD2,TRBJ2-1,TGCGCCAGCAGCTCTGGACTAGCGGGGGGCCAAAAGACAAATGAGCAGTTCTTC,CASSSGLAGGQKTNEQFF
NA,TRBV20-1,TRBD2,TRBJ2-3,TGCAGTGCTAGCTATCTAGCGGGGGGTTTCGGCACAGATACGCAGTATTTT,CSASYLAGGFGTDTQYF
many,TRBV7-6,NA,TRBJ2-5,TGTGCCAGCAGCCTCGTGGGGTACCAAGAGACCCAGTACTTC,CASSLVGYQETQYF
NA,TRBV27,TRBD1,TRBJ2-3,TGTGCCAGCAGTTCCGACAGGGGGTACACAGATACGCAGTATTTT,CASSSDRGYTDTQYF
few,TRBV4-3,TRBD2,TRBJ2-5,TGCGCCAGCAGCCACCTCTTCAGCGGGGAGGTGACCCAGTACTTC,CASSHLFSGEVTQYF
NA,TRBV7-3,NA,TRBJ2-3,TGTGCCAGCAGCTCGACCGGGACACCGGCCGATACGCAGTATTTT,CASSSTGTPADTQYF
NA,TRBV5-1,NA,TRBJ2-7,TGCGCCAGCAGCTTACAGGGTTTAGGCTCCTACGAGCAGTACTTC,CASSLQGLGSYEQYF
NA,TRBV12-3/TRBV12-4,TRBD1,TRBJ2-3,TGTGCCAGCAGTTATCAGGGGGCGATGACAGATACGCAGTATTTT,CASSYQGAMTDTQYF
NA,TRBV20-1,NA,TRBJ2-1,TGCAGTGGAGGGGCGGGGGCCCAAAGCTCCTACAATGAGCAGTTCTTC,CSGGAGAQSSYNEQFF
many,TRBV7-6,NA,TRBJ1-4,TGTGCCAGCAGCCCACTAGCAGAAAAACTGTTTTTT,CASSPLAEKLFF
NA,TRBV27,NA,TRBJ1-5,TGTGCCACAGGCGGGCAGTTAGATCAGCCCCAGCATTTT,CATGGQLDQPQHF
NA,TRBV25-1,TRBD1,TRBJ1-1,TGTGCCAGCAGTGAATATTTTGGGGGACAGGTCGAAGCTTTCTTT,CASSEYFGGQVEAFF
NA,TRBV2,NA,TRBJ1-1,TGTGCCAGTCCCGCCGGGGCCAACACTGAAGCTTTCTTT,CASPAGANTEAFF